In this sample, the clone carrying this T cell receptor (beta chain) turned up many times. Its antigen is not identified. TCRdb reanalysed the reads using MiXCR and keeps one entry per CDR3 protein. The data contain 49,000 or so distinct CDR3 sequences, approximately 20% of them singletons. The data belong to a study of T cell repertoires in cytomegalovirus infection. V shed 6 bases, J shed 6 bases, and the junction held 11 bases outside the gene matches. Looked up from germline, CDR1 is MNHEY and CDR2 is SVGEGT. The CDR3 is made up of 15 amino acids. Study-wide results and caveats: Carriers of CMV and the relevant HLA type were discriminated by public TCR beta frequency.

This sequence originates from a human donor in good health (CMV status not recorded). Some clones in this sample may be carry-over from other donors' samples. This chain uses TRBV6-2 or TRBV6-3 with TRBJ2-7, with 10 bases fitting TRBD1. Specimen: CD8+ T cells from cultured PBMCs, collected from culture after CMV antigen stimulation. CDR3 amino acids: CASSRPGQGSREQYF. The DNA of the CDR3 is TGTGCCAGCAGCCGACCGGGACAGGGGAGTCGCGAGCAGTACTTC.